This is a list of T cell receptor beta chains from one sample in a study of T-cell reconstitution after alpha-beta-depleted transplantation in children. MiXCR was run by TCRdb on the PCR reads, yielding one entry per CDR3 protein. The table lists approximately 590,000 distinct CDR3 sequences, 8% to 11% of them singletons, with roughly 4% in the top ten. The specimen was PBMCs from the stem cell graft donor, collected from the stem cell graft. All receptors derive from a human donor who donated a stem cell graft to a child with acute myeloid leukemia. The CDR3 runs from the conserved cysteine through the conserved F or W.

J gene: TRBJ1-3; V gene: TRBV30; CDR3 protein: CAWSPPRQGATGNTIYF
J gene: TRBJ2-7; V gene: TRBV11-2; CDR3 protein: CASSLGLHLSSYEQYF
J gene: TRBJ2-2; V gene: TRBV20-1; CDR3 protein: CSAREGLAGTGELFF
J gene: TRBJ2-3; V gene: TRBV6-2/TRBV6-3; CDR3 protein: CASSPRGSSSDTQYF
J gene: TRBJ2-2; V gene: TRBV15; CDR3 protein: CATSRIGLADTGELFF
J gene: TRBJ2-3; V gene: TRBV7-2; CDR3 protein: CASSFRTSGRSDTQYF
J gene: TRBJ2-3; V gene: TRBV20-1; CDR3 protein: CSASLVAVKGADTQYF
J gene: TRBJ1-4; V gene: TRBV7-6; CDR3 protein: CASSSQGAGEKLFF
J gene: TRBJ2-7; V gene: TRBV12-3/TRBV12-4; CDR3 protein: CASSTLAGESYEQYF
J gene: TRBJ1-1; V gene: TRBV29-1; CDR3 protein: CSVAGRFTEAFF